This T cell receptor (beta chain) stems from a study of blood T cells in healthy people across ages. With a J-beta primer mix and a sample-barcoded 5' primer, a second PCR ran about 7 to 11 cycles. TCRdb called the 5' RACE reads again in MiXCR, with one record for every CDR3 protein. The repertoire consists of 1,100,000 or so distinct CDR3 sequences, with 35% to 50% occurring once and the leading ten covering about 19%. V gave up 1 base and J gave up 4 bases, with 17 bases separating them. This CDR3 has 17 residues. The germline V gene has CDR1 SEHNR and CDR2 FQNEAQ (reference sequence). The gene calls are TRBV7-9 and TRBJ1-5, with D possibly being TRBD1 (5 bases). The receptor comes from a woman aged 60-75 years in good health. The specimen sequenced was blood. The DNA for the CDR3 is TGTGCCAGCAGCTTAGAGGCCGGAGGGGCAGGGAATCAGCCCCAGCATTTT. Its protein product is CASSLEAGGAGNQPQHF.